A selection of T cell receptor beta chains follows, all from one sample in a study of CD8 T cells in ankylosing spondylitis. In TCRdb, the 5' RACE reads were re-called with MiXCR into one record per CDR3 protein. The sample yields 250,000 to 300,000 distinct CDR3 sequences, about 20% seen once. The source material was blood, either unsorted or a sorted T cell fraction (not recorded which). The receptors shown here come from a male donor with ankylosing spondylitis or in good health (not recorded which). CDR3s include the opening cysteine and the closing phenylalanine or tryptophan. Each record gives: V gene, clone size, D gene, CDR3 length, J gene, CDR3 DNA, CDR3 protein. D genes are given only for firm matches. Where a row states a size, it is once, few, many or the class of an expanded clone; other rows omit it.

TRBV12-3/TRBV12-4	.	.	15	TRBJ1-1	TGTGCCAGCAGTTTATTGCCTTGGGTGAACACTGAAGCTTTCTTT	CASSLLPWVNTEAFF
TRBV29-1	.	.	14	TRBJ2-5	TGCAGCGTTGAAATCAGGGAGTTCGAAGAGACCCAGTACTTC	CSVEIREFEETQYF
TRBV25-1	few	.	14	TRBJ2-7	TGTGCCAGCAGTCAGCCATTAGGGGCCAGCGAGCAGTACTTC	CASSQPLGASEQYF
TRBV7-8	few	TRBD2	16	TRBJ2-3	TGTGCCAGCAGACCTAACCTAGCGGGAGACGCAGATACGCAGTATTTT	CASRPNLAGDADTQYF
TRBV4-2	.	.	14	TRBJ2-5	TGTGCCAGCAGCCAAGTGGACTACCAAGAGACCCAGTACTTC	CASSQVDYQETQYF
TRBV5-1	.	.	13	TRBJ2-1	TGCGCCAGCAGCGTCCCACTGCACAATGAGCAGTTCTTC	CASSVPLHNEQFF
TRBV27	once	TRBD1	14	TRBJ2-7	TGTGCCAGCAGTTCGGGCGAGGGGGCGAGCGAGCAGTACTTC	CASSSGEGASEQYF
TRBV28	few	TRBD2	16	TRBJ2-7	TGTGCCAGCAGTTTATTTACTAGCGGGGAGCCCTACGAGCAGTACTTC	CASSLFTSGEPYEQYF
TRBV7-8	.	TRBD1	14	TRBJ1-3	TGTGCCTCACAGGGGGCCTTGTCCGGAAACACCATATATTTT	CASQGALSGNTIYF
TRBV5-5	few	.	15	TRBJ2-7	TGTGCCAGCAGTGCAGAGGGCGGGTCGAACTACGAGCAGTACTTC	CASSAEGGSNYEQYF
TRBV5-1	few	.	16	TRBJ2-7	TGCGCCAGCAGCCCCTGGGATGGCGGATACTACTACGAGCAGTACTTC	CASSPWDGGYYYEQYF
TRBV5-1	few	TRBD1	15	TRBJ2-5	TGCGCTCTACAGGGGGATTGCCTAAATAAAGAGACCCAGTACTTC	CALQGDCLNKETQYF
TRBV9	.	.	15	TRBJ2-1	TGTGCCAGCAGCGTAGTGGTGGGGGACTACAATGAGCAGTTCTTC	CASSVVVGDYNEQFF
TRBV5-1	many	TRBD1	15	TRBJ1-1	TGCGCCAGCAGCTTGGGAACAGGGGCCGGGACTGAAGCTTTCTTT	CASSLGTGAGTEAFF
TRBV12-3/TRBV12-4	.	.	14	TRBJ1-5	TGTGCCAGCAGTTTAGGGACGTTCGATCAGCCCCAGCATTTT	CASSLGTFDQPQHF
TRBV9	many	.	14	TRBJ1-2	TGTGCCAGCAGCGTAGGGTCCGAAAACTATGGCTACACCTTC	CASSVGSENYGYTF
TRBV6-1	few	TRBD1	14	TRBJ1-1	TGTGCCAGCAGTGAGGGGACAGGGGGCACTGAAGCTTTCTTT	CASSEGTGGTEAFF
TRBV21-1	.	.	17	TRBJ2-3	TGTGCCAGCAGCAACTCGGGACAGAGGGGTCCCACAGATACGCAGTATTTT	CASSNSGQRGPTDTQYF